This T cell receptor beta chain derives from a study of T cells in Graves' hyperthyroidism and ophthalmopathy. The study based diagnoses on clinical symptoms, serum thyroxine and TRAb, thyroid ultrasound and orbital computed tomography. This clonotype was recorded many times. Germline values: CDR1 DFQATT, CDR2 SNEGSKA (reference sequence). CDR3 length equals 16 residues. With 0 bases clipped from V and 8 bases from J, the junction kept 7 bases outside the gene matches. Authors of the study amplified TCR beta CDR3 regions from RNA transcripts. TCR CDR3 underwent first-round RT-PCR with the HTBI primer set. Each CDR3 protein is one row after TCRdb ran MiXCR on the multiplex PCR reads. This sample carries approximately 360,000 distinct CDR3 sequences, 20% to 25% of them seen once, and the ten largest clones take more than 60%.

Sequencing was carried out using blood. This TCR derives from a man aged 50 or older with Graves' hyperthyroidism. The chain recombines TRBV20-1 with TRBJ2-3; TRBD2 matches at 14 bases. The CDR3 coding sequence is TGCAGTGCTAGAGAAGAAGGGACTAGCGGGAGAGGTACGCAGTATTTT. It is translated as CSAREEGTSGRGTQYF.